These T cell receptor beta chains were read from a single sample in a study of cytomegalovirus exposure and HLA in healthy donors. Produced via immunoSEQ multiplex PCR; TCRdb's table is partial and in-frame only. The sample carries 150,000 to 200,000 clones, approximately 78% recorded once. Sequencing was done on a sample of PBMCs. The origin of the receptors is a woman between 45 and 65 years old in good health and CMV-seropositive. CDR3s include the opening cysteine and the closing phenylalanine or tryptophan. A D gene is named only where the DNA matches it firmly. Clone size is shown for a subset of rows, as once, few, many or a class of expanded clone.

TRBJ2-5 TRBV7-9 NA TRBD2 TGTGCCAGCAGCTTCCCGACTAGCGGGGAAGAGACCCAGTACTTC CASSFPTSGEETQYF
TRBJ1-2 TRBV7-2 NA TRBD1 TGTGCCAGCAGCTTAGCCTTTCTCCGGGACAGTCACTTAGCTAACTATGGCTACACCTTC CASSLAFLRDSHLANYGYTF
TRBJ2-5 TRBV7-9 NA TRBD1 TGTGCCAGCAGCTTAATGGGCGACAGGGGGCTTGGGGAGACCCAGTACTTC CASSLMGDRGLGETQYF
TRBJ1-2 TRBV6-1 NA NA TGTGCCAGCAGTGGGATCGCCGGGTGGGGCTACACCTTC CASSGIAGWGYTF
TRBJ1-2 TRBV7-9 few TRBD1 TGTGCCAGCAGCTTAGCCAGGGGGGGCTACACCTTC CASSLARGGYTF
TRBJ1-2 TRBV21-1 once NA TGTGCCAGCAGGGAAAGATTACAGGGGGGAACAGGCTACACCTTC CASRERLQGGTGYTF
TRBJ1-4 TRBV7-9 NA NA TGTGCCAGCAGCCGGGGTGGGTCGGGGAATGAAAAACTGTTTTTT CASSRGGSGNEKLFF
TRBJ1-2 TRBV6-5 NA TRBD1 TGTGCCAGCAGTTACCTCGACAGGGGGCAGGGCTACACCTTC CASSYLDRGQGYTF
TRBJ1-4 TRBV27 NA NA TGTGCCAGCAGTTCTATCCCAACTAATGAAAAACTGTTTTTT CASSSIPTNEKLFF
TRBJ2-1 TRBV6-1 NA NA TGTGCCAGCAGTGACCGAGCAGGTTTGAATGAGCAGTTCTTC CASSDRAGLNEQFF
TRBJ2-1 TRBV9 NA TRBD2 TGTGCCAGCAGCTTTGGTACTAGCGGTTACAATGAGCAGTTCTTC CASSFGTSGYNEQFF
TRBJ1-6 TRBV19 NA TRBD1 TGTGCCAGTAAAGGCCCGGGACAGGGAGCTTCACCCCTCCACTTT CASKGPGQGASPLHF
TRBJ2-5 TRBV5-4 NA TRBD1 TGTGCCAGCAGCCCTGACAGGGATGGAGAGACCCAGTACTTC CASSPDRDGETQYF
TRBJ1-1 TRBV7-3 NA NA TGTGCCAGCAGCCTCGGGTCGTACACTGAAGCTTTCTTT CASSLGSYTEAFF
TRBJ2-1 TRBV27 NA NA TGTGCCAGCAGTTTATCGCCCACAGGCTTCTACAATGAGCAGTTCTTC CASSLSPTGFYNEQFF
TRBJ1-1 TRBV6-1 NA NA TGTGCCAGCAGTGAACTTGGACGGGGAGGGGCTTTCTTT CASSELGRGGAFF
TRBJ2-7 TRBV5-1 NA TRBD1 TGCGCCAGCAGCTTGGCAGGGAACCGGGACAGGGGGCACGAGCAGTACTTC CASSLAGNRDRGHEQYF
TRBJ1-6 TRBV5-1 NA NA TGCGCCAGCAGCTCCTCGACAGATCGAGACTCACCCCTCCACTTT CASSSSTDRDSPLHF
TRBJ2-7 TRBV9 NA TRBD1 TGTGCCAGCAGCCCTTCCGGGACAGTTTCCTACGAGCAGTACTTC CASSPSGTVSYEQYF
TRBJ2-3 TRBV2 NA TRBD2 TGTGCCAGCAGGCCTCTCCGTAGACTAGCGCGGACAGATACGCAGTATTTT CASRPLRRLARTDTQYF
TRBJ1-2 TRBV6-1 NA TRBD1 TGTGCCAGCAGTTCCGGGACAGACGTGGGCTACACCTTC CASSSGTDVGYTF
TRBJ2-1 TRBV6-1 NA TRBD2 TGTGCCACCCATAGCGGGGGGGCCAACAATGAGCAGTTCTTC CATHSGGANNEQFF
TRBJ2-7 TRBV11-2 NA NA TGTGCCAGCAGCTTAGAGGGTGGAGTTTCCTCCGAGCAGTACTTC CASSLEGGVSSEQYF
TRBJ2-2 TRBV4-2 NA TRBD2 TGTGCCAGCAGCCAAAGAGCGGGGGCTGTCGGGGAGCTGTTTTTT CASSQRAGAVGELFF
TRBJ2-1 TRBV9 NA TRBD2 TGTGCCAGCAGCCCCAGAGGACTAGCGAATGAGCAGTTCTTC CASSPRGLANEQFF
TRBJ2-7 TRBV5-1 NA TRBD2 TGCGCCAGCAGACCTAGCGGGGGGACCCTCTCCTACGAGCAGTACTTC CASRPSGGTLSYEQYF
TRBJ2-1 TRBV7-9 NA NA TGTGCCAGCAGAAACAGGGAAACACACAATGAGCAGTTCTTC CASRNRETHNEQFF
TRBJ1-4 TRBV20-1 NA NA TGCAGTGCTAAGAGTAATGAAAAACTGTTTTTT CSAKSNEKLFF
TRBJ2-7 TRBV6-1 NA TRBD1 TGTGCCAGCAGAGAGTGGACAGGGACCTCCTACGAGCAGTACTTC CASREWTGTSYEQYF
TRBJ1-6 TRBV21-1 NA NA TGTGCCAGCAGCAAAGGGAGGGTCTGGAGCTCCTATAATTCACCCCTCCACTTT CASSKGRVWSSYNSPLHF
TRBJ2-1 TRBV29-1 NA NA TGCAGCGTTCCCGGGTGGAGCTCCTACAATGAGCAGTTCTTC CSVPGWSSYNEQFF
TRBJ2-7 TRBV9 NA TRBD1 TGTGCCAGCAGCTCCGGGACAGGGAGGTCCTACGAGCAGTACTTC CASSSGTGRSYEQYF
TRBJ2-7 TRBV10-3 NA TRBD2 TGTGCCATCAGTAGCCCCCGGGGGGCCTACGAGCAGTACTTC CAISSPRGAYEQYF
TRBJ1-5 TRBV2 NA TRBD1 TGTGCCAGCAGTGCATGGGACAGTCGGGCCAATCAGCCCCAGCATTTT CASSAWDSRANQPQHF
TRBJ2-1 TRBV4-2 once TRBD2 TGTGCCAGCAGCCCTTATAGACTAGCGGGAGGGAATGAGCAGTTCTTC CASSPYRLAGGNEQFF
TRBJ2-1 TRBV4-1 NA TRBD1 TGCGCCAGCAGCCAAGTTGGGGACAGGGACCACAATGAGCAGTTCTTC CASSQVGDRDHNEQFF
TRBJ2-6 TRBV30 NA NA TGTGCCCTAAATCAAGGGGGCTCTGGGGCCAACGTCCTGACTTTC CALNQGGSGANVLTF
TRBJ2-2 TRBV9 NA NA TGTGCCAGCAGCGTAGACGGGGGGCCTCACGCCGGGGAGCTGTTTTTT CASSVDGGPHAGELFF
TRBJ1-2 TRBV18 once TRBD1 TGTGCCAGCTCACCGACAGGGGGCAGCTATGGCTACACCTTC CASSPTGGSYGYTF
TRBJ2-7 TRBV7-9 few TRBD2 TGTGCCAGCAGCTTAGCGGGGGGGTCCTACGAGCAGTACTTC CASSLAGGSYEQYF
TRBJ2-7 TRBV11-2 NA TRBD2 TGTGCCAGCAGCTTAGTACTAGCGACCTACGAGCAGTACTTC CASSLVLATYEQYF
TRBJ1-5 TRBV7-2 NA NA TGTGCCAGCAGCCCGAACGGGGTTCAGCCCCAGCATTTT CASSPNGVQPQHF
TRBJ2-3 TRBV2 NA NA TGTGCCAGCACGGGGACTAGCACAGATACGCAGTATTTT CASTGTSTDTQYF
TRBJ1-1 TRBV7-9 NA NA TGTGCCAGCAGCGTCTCGTACATGGTCACTGAAGCTTTCTTT CASSVSYMVTEAFF
TRBJ2-7 TRBV5-6 NA NA TGTGCCAGCAGCTTGCGGCAGGCCTACTCCTACGAGCAGTACTTC CASSLRQAYSYEQYF
TRBJ2-5 TRBV13 NA NA TGTGCCAGCAGCTCCCGACAGACCCGAGAGACCCAGTACTTC CASSSRQTRETQYF
TRBJ1-3 TRBV2 few NA TGTGCCAGCAGTGAAATGGCTGGGAGCACCATATATTTT CASSEMAGSTIYF
TRBJ1-4 TRBV6-1 once TRBD1 TGTGCCAGCAGCGTTGACAGGGAGACCCATGAAAAACTGTTTTTT CASSVDRETHEKLFF